The entry below gives a single T cell receptor beta chain sequence along with its context. CDR1 is KGHDR, CDR2 SFDVKD, per germline. The V end was cut by 5 bases, the J end by 0 bases, with 4 bases between. CDR3 size: 14 residues. The protocol was immunoSEQ multiplex PCR, while the TCRdb copy is restricted to in-frame clones and leaves out a portion. The data contain around 110,000 clones, 71% of them singletons. This sample was included in a study of blood T cell repertoires in COVID-19. As for the study in general: T cells, B-cell-depleted T cells, or PBMCs supplied cDNA or gDNA.

The receptor's source is a human donor with acute or convalescent COVID-19. The donor label of this sample is uncertain. This sequence joins TRBV24-1 and TRBJ1-6; unclear D gene. The sequencing input was peripheral blood. The CDR3 reads CATSASSYNSPLHF. CDR3 sequence (DNA): TGTGCCACCAGTGCGAGCTCCTATAATTCACCCCTCCACTTT.